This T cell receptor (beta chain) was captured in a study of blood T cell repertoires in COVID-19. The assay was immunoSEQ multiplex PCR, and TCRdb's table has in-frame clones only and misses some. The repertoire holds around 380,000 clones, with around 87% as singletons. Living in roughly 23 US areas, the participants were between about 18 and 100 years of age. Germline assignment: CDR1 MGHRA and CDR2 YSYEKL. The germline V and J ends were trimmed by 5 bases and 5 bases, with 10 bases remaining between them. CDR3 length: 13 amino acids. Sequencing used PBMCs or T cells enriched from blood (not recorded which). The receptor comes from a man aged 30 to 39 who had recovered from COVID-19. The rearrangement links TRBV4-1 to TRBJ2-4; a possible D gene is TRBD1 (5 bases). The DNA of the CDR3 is TGCGCCAGCAGCAGGGGTGTGGAAAACATTCAGTACTTC. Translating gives CASSRGVENIQYF.